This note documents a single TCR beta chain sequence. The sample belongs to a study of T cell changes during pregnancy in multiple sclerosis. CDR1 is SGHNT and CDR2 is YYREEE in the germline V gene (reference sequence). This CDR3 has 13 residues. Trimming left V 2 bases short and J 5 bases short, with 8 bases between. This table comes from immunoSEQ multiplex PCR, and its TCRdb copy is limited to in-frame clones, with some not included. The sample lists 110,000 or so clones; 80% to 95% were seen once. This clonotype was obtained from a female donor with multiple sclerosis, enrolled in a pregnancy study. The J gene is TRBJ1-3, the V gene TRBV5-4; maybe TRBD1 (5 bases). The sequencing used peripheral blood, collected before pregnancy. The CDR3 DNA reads TGTGCCAGCAGCTTAAAGGGGCGAAACACCATATATTTT. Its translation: CASSLKGRNTIYF.